The 23 T cell receptor beta chains given below trace back to one sample, sequenced in a study of vaccination effects on CD4 cells after COVID-19. Their cognate antigens are unknown. Investigators separated out CD4+ T cells once around 9 days of culture had passed. Assay used: immunoSEQ multiplex PCR; TCRdb lists only in-frame clones, some missing. The data contain 50,000 to 75,000 clones, 70% to 80% of them seen just once; the ten biggest clones take up approximately 3%. The sample consisted of CD4+ T cells from PBMCs cultured without peptide, taken before COVID-19 vaccination. The source is a human donor who received a COVID-19 vaccine.

The chain combines TRBV6-5 with TRBJ2-7; unclear D gene. This CDR3 is 12 amino acids long. V lost 6 bases and J lost 3, with 9 bases in between. CDR1 and CDR2 from the germline V gene are MNHEY and SVGAGI. CDR3 sequence reads: CASRLGNYEQYV. In DNA, the CDR3 is TGTGCCAGCAGACTGGGCAACTACGAGCAGTACGTC.

This clone occurred a few times. The chain couples TRBV6-5 to TRBJ1-2; D is ambiguous. The CDR3 runs 10 residues. The germline gives CDR1 MNHEY, CDR2 SVGAGI. Trimming removed 8 bases from V and 6 bases from J, with 7 bases in between. The CDR3 loop reads CASFSNGYTF. The CDR3 nucleotides are TGTGCCAGCTTCTCAAATGGCTACACCTTC.

This clone has only one observation. The chain uses TRBV5-1 and TRBJ2-3; D perhaps matches TRBD2 (7 bases). The V and J ends lost 7 bases and 2 bases respectively, with 20 bases between them. Germline V gives CDR1 SGHRS, CDR2 YFSETQ. This CDR3 has 16 amino acids. The CDR3 protein is CASLREAQGNTDTQYF. CDR3 coding DNA: TGCGCCAGCCTCCGGGAGGCGCAGGGGAACACAGATACGCAGTATTTT.

The V and J genes are TRBV27 and TRBJ1-5; possibly TRBD1 for D (6 bases). V lost 1 base to trimming and J lost 0 bases, with 10 bases between them. The germline gives CDR1 MNHEY, CDR2 SMNVEV (reference sequence). This CDR3 contains 16 residues. The CDR3 DNA sequence: TGTGCCAGCAGTTTATATTCAGGGGCTAGCAATCAGCCCCAGCATTTT. Its protein product is CASSLYSGASNQPQHF.

The chain uses TRBV2 and TRBJ2-1; D is possibly TRBD1 or TRBD2 (6 bases each). The CDR3 is 15 residues long. Trimming took off 4 bases at V and 5 bases at J, with 15 bases between the two ends. The V gene's germline CDR1 is SNHLY and CDR2 FYNNEI. CDR3 amino acids: CASSGEWGADNEQFF. The CDR3 bases are TGTGCCAGCAGTGGGGAGTGGGGGGCTGACAATGAGCAGTTCTTC.

The V gene is TRBV6-5, the J gene TRBJ2-3, with 11 nucleotides matching TRBD1. The CDR3 loop spans 13 amino acids. V was clipped by 7 bases and J by 6 bases; unmatched bases: 3. Per germline, CDR1 MNHEY and CDR2 SVGAGI. CDR3 amino acids: CASIRTGGDTQYF. The CDR3 DNA is TGTGCCAGCATCCGGACAGGGGGCGATACGCAGTATTTT.

This rearrangement joins TRBV3-1 (or the pseudogene TRBV3-2) to TRBJ2-2; 8 bases are shared with TRBD2. V lost 4 bases to trimming and J lost 4 bases; unmatched junction nucleotides: 5. This CDR3 comprises 15 residues. CDR1 and CDR2 (germline): LGHDT, YNNKEL (reference sequence). The CDR3 DNA reads TGTGCCAGCAGCCTTGCGGGGGGTGGCACCGGGGAGCTGTTTTTT. Its translation: CASSLAGGGTGELFF.

This chain's CDR3 is CASKGQYNSPLHF. DNA of the CDR3: TGTGCCAGCAAGGGACAGTATAATTCACCCCTCCACTTT. This sequence joins TRBV2 and TRBJ1-6; 7 nucleotides align to TRBD1. This CDR3 contains 13 residues. CDR1 and CDR2 from the germline V gene are SNHLY and FYNNEI. J was trimmed by 4 bases and V by 7 bases; bases with no gene match: 1.

J is TRBJ1-2 and V is TRBV5-6, with D hard to call. There are 12 residues in the CDR3. Between the trimmed V and J ends, which lost 4 bases and 2 bases, there was a span of 6 bases. Germline V gene data show CDR1 as SGHDT and CDR2 as YYEEEE. CDR3 sequence reads: CASSRTNYGYTF. The CDR3 DNA is TGTGCCAGCAGCCGGACCAACTATGGCTACACCTTC.

In this sample, this clone turned up a few times. The chain combines TRBV5-1 with TRBJ2-3; TRBD2 agrees at 8 bases. CDR1 SGHRS and CDR2 YFSETQ come from the germline V gene. This CDR3 spans 14 amino acids. Germline trimming cut 6 bases from V and 2 bases from J; bases unmatched to any gene: 5. The CDR3 sequence: CASMAGGYTDTQYF. CDR3 DNA: TGCGCCAGCATGGCGGGGGGCTACACAGATACGCAGTATTTT.

This clone was seen a handful of times. The chain joins TRBV4-3 to TRBJ1-6, with a tentative D call TRBD1 (5 bases). CDR1 is LGHNA and CDR2 is YSLEER in the germline V gene. The V gene lost 2 bases and the J gene lost 4 bases, with 15 bases spanning the gap. The CDR3 totals 17 residues. The CDR3 nucleotides read TGCGCCAGCAGCCAACACTTACAGGCTGGGTATAATTCACCCCTCCACTTT. Protein: CASSQHLQAGYNSPLHF.

The genes are TRBV6-5 and TRBJ1-5; perhaps TRBD1 as D (5 bases). The CDR3 covers 13 residues. Trimming left V 6 bases short and J 1 base short, with 7 bases between. Germline CDR1 MNHEY, CDR2 SVGAGI. The CDR3 DNA reads TGTGCCAGCAGGAGACAGAGCAATCAGCCCCAGCATTTT. This gives the protein CASRRQSNQPQHF.

This chain joins TRBV30 and TRBJ1-2, with D uncertain. Germline-derived CDR1 and CDR2 are GTSNPN and SVGIG (reference sequence). V lost 0 bases, J lost 2 bases, and 7 bases lay in between. The CDR3 loop spans 13 amino acids. As DNA, the CDR3 is TGTGCCTGGAGTGTGACGGTAAACTATGGCTACACCTTC. Translating it yields CAWSVTVNYGYTF.

V usage is TRBV7-2 and J usage is TRBJ1-2, with TRBD1 as a possible D gene (5 bases). The CDR3 has 14 residues. Trimming left V 2 bases short and J 9 bases short, with 16 bases between. In germline, CDR1 is SGHTA, CDR2 FQGNSA. CDR3 sequence reads: CASSLILGVGSYTF. The CDR3 nucleotides are TGTGCCAGCAGCTTAATCTTGGGGGTGGGGAGCTACACCTTC.

This clone was detected once. The gene calls are TRBV3-1 (or the pseudogene TRBV3-2) and TRBJ1-3; D perhaps matches TRBD1 (5 bases). Deletions cut 2 bases from V and 1 base from J, with 21 bases between. The CDR3 consists of 19 residues. Per the germline V gene, CDR1 is LGHDT and CDR2 is YNNKEL (reference sequence). CDR3 in amino acids: CASSQLGGAGGLSGNTIYF. CDR3 nucleotides: TGTGCCAGCAGCCAATTAGGTGGAGCTGGGGGATTATCTGGAAACACCATATATTTT.

The V and J genes are TRBV12-5 and TRBJ2-1, with 11 bases identical to TRBD2. Germline CDR1 reads LGHNT; CDR2 reads FRNRAP. The CDR3 is 16 residues long. With V trimmed by 5 bases and J by 6 bases, 9 bases remained unmatched. CDR3 protein: CASGPPASGGLNEQFF. In DNA form, the CDR3 reads TGTGCTAGTGGTCCGCCCGCTAGCGGGGGGCTCAATGAGCAGTTCTTC.

V is TRBV13 and J is TRBJ2-1, with 8 bases identical to TRBD2. The germline V gene encodes CDR1 PRHDT and CDR2 FYEKMQ (reference sequence). V shed 3 bases and J 6 bases; nucleotides not matched to a gene: 13. The CDR3 runs to 17 residues. CDR3 bases: TGTGCCAGCAGCTTCCTACCTAGCGGGTTCCAGGGCAATGAGCAGTTCTTC. Its protein is CASSFLPSGFQGNEQFF.

This clone has only one observation. The chain combines TRBV19 with TRBJ2-4, with D tentatively TRBD2 (7 bases). There are 14 residues in the CDR3. Germline V gene sequence: CDR1 LNHDA, CDR2 SQIVND (reference sequence). V lost 1 base to trimming and J lost 8 bases, with 12 bases between them. The CDR3 bases are TGTGCCAGTAGTATAGGGGGGGGCGCAGACATTCAGTACTTC. It translates to CASSIGGGADIQYF.

The J gene is TRBJ2-3, the V gene TRBV3-1 (or the pseudogene TRBV3-2); no firm D call. CDR1 and CDR2 (germline): LGHDT, YNNKEL (reference sequence). The CDR3 consists of 14 residues. Trimming took 3 bases from V and 0 from J, leaving 7 bases between them. CDR3 sequence (DNA): TGTGCCAGCAGCCACGCAGCTAGCACAGATACGCAGTATTTT. Residues: CASSHAASTDTQYF.

The V gene is TRBV28, the J gene TRBJ1-1, with a weak D call TRBD1 (6 bases). The germline gives CDR1 MDHEN, CDR2 SYDVKM. There are 13 residues in the CDR3. V lost 5 bases, J lost 2 bases, and 9 bases lay in between. The CDR3 region is CASSQDSNTEAFF. CDR3 in DNA: TGTGCCAGCAGTCAGGACAGCAACACTGAAGCTTTCTTT.

The J gene is TRBJ1-1, the V gene TRBV19; 8 nucleotides match TRBD1. The CDR3 is 15 amino acids. Germline CDR1 reads LNHDA; CDR2 reads SQIVND (reference sequence). The ends lost 5 bases at V and 1 base at J; junction bases unmatched: 6. CDR3 sequence: CASSPGTGPNTEAFF. CDR3 DNA sequence: TGTGCCAGTAGTCCCGGGACAGGTCCGAACACTGAAGCTTTCTTT.

The rearrangement joins TRBV7-2 to TRBJ1-5; weak D call: TRBD1 (6 bases). This CDR3 has 13 residues. Germline V CDR1 and CDR2: SGHTA, FQGNSA. The germline V and J ends were trimmed by 1 base and 8 bases, with 9 bases remaining between them. CDR3 nucleotides: TGTGCCAGCAGCTTAGGACGGACAGAGCCCCAGCATTTT. Protein product: CASSLGRTEPQHF.

This chain uses TRBV9 with TRBJ1-3, with D perhaps matching TRBD1 (5 bases). Trimming shortened V by 0 bases and J by 3 bases, and 13 bases separated the two germline ends. This CDR3 region has 16 residues. Germline V gene sequence: CDR1 SGDLS, CDR2 YYNGEE. The CDR3 bases are TGTGCCAGCAGCGTAGAAGAGGGCAGGGTTGGAAACACCATATATTTT. This encodes CASSVEEGRVGNTIYF.